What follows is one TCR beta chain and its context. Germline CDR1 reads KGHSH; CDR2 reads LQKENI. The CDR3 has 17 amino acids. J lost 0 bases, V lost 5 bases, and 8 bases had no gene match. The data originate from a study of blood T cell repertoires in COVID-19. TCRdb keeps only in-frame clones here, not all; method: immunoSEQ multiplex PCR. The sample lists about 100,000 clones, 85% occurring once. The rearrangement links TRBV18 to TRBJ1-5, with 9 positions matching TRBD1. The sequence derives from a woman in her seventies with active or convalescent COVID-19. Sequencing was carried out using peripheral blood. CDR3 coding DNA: TGTGCCAGCTCAGCGGGACAGGGCCCCTATAGCAATCAGCCCCAGCATTTT. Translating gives CASSAGQGPYSNQPQHF.